The 23 T cell receptor beta chains in this list originate from one sample, sequenced in a study of T cells expressing NK-cell markers. Using the 5' RACE reads, TCRdb records one entry per CDR3 protein without DNA. The listing records some 600,000 distinct CDR3 sequences. The sequencing input was blood T cells: a sorted CD56 or NKG2C T cell subset, CD4+ or CD8+ T cells, or bulk PBMC T cells (not recorded which). The receptors shown here come from a man younger than 35 in good health.

V is TRBV18 and J is TRBJ2-3; without DNA, the TCRdb call of TRBD1 cannot be checked. CDR3 length: 16 residues. Germline V lookup: CDR1 KGHSH, CDR2 LQKENI. CDR3 region: CASSPLGTGSADTQYF.

J is TRBJ2-7 and V is TRBV7-9; no DNA is available, so the TRBD2 call from TCRdb remains unchecked. The CDR3 is 15 amino acids. The germline V gene encodes CDR1 SEHNR and CDR2 FQNEAQ (reference sequence). Here the CDR3 reads CASSDYLDGTYEQYF.

V and J are TRBV5-1 and TRBJ2-4; TCRdb designates TRBD1, a call that cannot be tested without DNA. This CDR3 spans 15 amino acids. The germline CDR1 and CDR2 sequences are SGHRS and YFSETQ. CDR3 loop: CASSWTGTGENIQYF.

The chain links TRBV12-3 or TRBV12-4 to TRBJ2-2; TCRdb lists TRBD2, though no DNA is available to test this call. The CDR3 spans 19 residues. CDR3 sequence: CASSLVVRLAEANTGELFF.

The CDR3 loop is CSVVAPGQGEKLFF. V is TRBV29-1 and J is TRBJ1-4; the TRBD1 assignment by TCRdb is unverifiable without DNA. The CDR3 runs 14 residues. In germline, CDR1 is SQVTM, CDR2 ANQGSEA.

V gene TRBV20-1 combines with J gene TRBJ2-5; TCRdb selects TRBD2, and the lack of DNA leaves this call unchecked. This CDR3 is 17 amino acids long. Per germline, CDR1 DFQATT and CDR2 SNEGSKA (reference sequence). CDR3 sequence reads: CSARELDFARGKETQYF.

This chain links TRBV2 with TRBJ2-5; checking the TCRdb D call of TRBD2 is not possible without DNA. CDR3 length equals 16 residues. Germline CDR1 SNHLY, CDR2 FYNNEI. The CDR3 region is CASSPPLGTPQETQYF.

The genes are TRBV7-9 and TRBJ2-5; as DNA is missing, the TRBD1 call by TCRdb cannot be tested. The CDR3 is 13 amino acids. Germline lookup yields CDR1 SEHNR and CDR2 FQNEAQ (reference sequence). The CDR3 here is CASGGQPQETQYF.

J is TRBJ2-5 and V is TRBV14; TCRdb outputs TRBD2, but without DNA this stays unchecked. Germline-derived CDR1 and CDR2 are SGHDN and FVKESK. The CDR3 extends over 14 amino acids. The CDR3: CASSQQADQETQYF.

The chain combines TRBV6-5 with TRBJ2-1; TCRdb indicates TRBD2, and absent DNA this call remains unverified. The germline CDR1 and CDR2 sequences are MNHEY and SVGAGI. The CDR3 has 16 residues. CDR3 loop: CASSYSASGKNNEQFF.

The chain recombines TRBV12-3 or TRBV12-4 with TRBJ1-2. The CDR3 length is 15 residues. CDR3 loop: CASSLQGPVGDGYTF.

The chain uses TRBV12-3 or TRBV12-4 and TRBJ2-3; TCRdb calls TRBD2, which cannot be checked without DNA. The CDR3 length is 16 residues. The CDR3 reads CASSGYGAGVGDTQYF.

This chain joins TRBV5-1 and TRBJ1-4. The CDR3 has 15 residues. The V gene's germline CDR1 is SGHRS and CDR2 YFSETQ. CDR3 loop: CASSPPGIGPEKLFF.

The CDR3 spells CASSLGPSQGPTYEQYF. The chain has TRBV5-1 and TRBJ2-7; TCRdb lists TRBD2, though no DNA is available to test this call. The CDR3 loop spans 17 amino acids. From germline, CDR1 is SGHRS and CDR2 YFSETQ.

The chain links TRBV6-5 to TRBJ2-3; TCRdb proposes TRBD1, but this gene call is untestable without DNA. Germline assignment: CDR1 MNHEY and CDR2 SVGAGI. This CDR3 has 17 amino acids. CDR3: CASSWTGTGSNTDTQYF.

This CDR3 is CASSSPAGQPTGELFF. The chain is built from TRBV27 and TRBJ2-2; TCRdb gives TRBD1 as the D gene, but with no DNA this cannot be confirmed. CDR3 length: 16 amino acids. CDR1 is MNHEY and CDR2 is SMNVEV in the germline V gene (reference sequence).

The chain joins TRBV7-9 to TRBJ2-2. The length of the CDR3 is 12 residues. Germline values: CDR1 SEHNR, CDR2 FQNEAQ (reference sequence). CDR3: CASSPLARELFF.

The chain's CDR3 is CASSIRGGRGDTQYF. The V call is TRBV19, the J call TRBJ2-3; TCRdb names TRBD2, which stays unverified in the absence of DNA. The CDR3 loop spans 15 amino acids. Germline CDR1 is LNHDA and CDR2 is SQIVND (reference sequence).

The chain links TRBV4-3 to TRBJ2-3. The CDR3 length is 16 residues. Per germline, CDR1 LGHNA and CDR2 YSLEER. The CDR3: CASSQDLGVLPDTQYF.

The chain is built from TRBV4-3 and TRBJ2-1; the TRBD2 assignment by TCRdb is unverifiable without DNA. This CDR3 has 16 residues. The germline V gene has CDR1 LGHNA and CDR2 YSLEER. The CDR3 loop is CASSQDLGGPRNEQFF.

The chain is built from TRBV15 and TRBJ2-7; no DNA is available, so the TRBD1 call from TCRdb remains unchecked. This CDR3 comprises 16 residues. The germline CDR1 and CDR2 sequences are LNHNV and YYDKDF (reference sequence). The CDR3 reads CATSRDRPGGTGEQYF.

The chain couples TRBV6-5 to TRBJ2-7; TCRdb's assignment of TRBD2 cannot be checked, as there is no DNA. The CDR3 loop spans 16 amino acids. Germline V CDR1 and CDR2: MNHEY, SVGAGI. The CDR3 region is CASSYSASGRIDEQYF.

This rearrangement joins TRBV12-3 or TRBV12-4 to TRBJ1-5. The CDR3 runs to 13 residues. The CDR3 sequence is CASRRGIGQPQHF.